This paragraph reports one T cell receptor (beta chain). The data originate from a study of graft-versus-host responses after intestinal transplantation. Germline lookup yields CDR1 SGHVS and CDR2 FQNEAQ. CDR3 length: 15 amino acids. Only in-frame clones appear in the TCRdb table, and some are missing; sequencing was by immunoSEQ multiplex PCR. Of about 35,000 clones listed, about 94% are singletons. The chain employs TRBV7-8 and TRBJ2-5; 9 bases are shared with TRBD1. The DNA end is more similar to TRBJ2-7, so the J call may be wrong. Specimen: PBMCs, collected 16 days after intestinal transplant. The TCR was taken from a human patient who received an intestinal transplant, so some T cells may come from the graft donor. CDR3 sequence (DNA): TGTGCCAGCAGCTCCCTAGGACAGGGGCTCGACGAGCAGTACTTC. Its protein is CASSSLGQGLDEQYF.